This TCR beta chain was recovered during a study of T cells expressing NK-cell markers. Study-wide context: Obtained from sorted CD3+CD56+NKG2C+, CD3+CD56+NKG2C- and CD3+CD56-NKG2C+ T cells were the TCR beta repertoires. Study conclusions and caveats: In a group of about six donors, dominant NKG2C+ clonotypes represented 1.0-7.0% of CD8+ T cells.

In regard to this clonotype: Its antigen remains unknown.

The CDR3 has 16 residues. Germline assignment: CDR1 LGHDT and CDR2 YNNKEL (reference sequence). The cDNA for TCR beta came from 5'RACE template switching with UMIs. TCRdb re-called the 5' RACE reads and catalogs CDR3 proteins one per entry, DNA excluded. The sample data list about 30,000 distinct CDR3 sequences. The source of this sequence is a woman aged 18 to 75 in good health. The rearrangement links TRBV3-1 to TRBJ2-2; TCRdb picks TRBD2, but there is no DNA to check that call. The sequencing input was blood T cells: a sorted CD56 or NKG2C T cell subset, CD4+ or CD8+ T cells, or bulk PBMC T cells (not recorded which). Here the CDR3 reads CASSLLAGGYTGELFF.